The 5 T cell receptor beta chains given below trace back to one sample, sequenced in a study of lymphopenia after photon versus proton radiotherapy. The table came from immunoSEQ multiplex PCR; TCRdb's copy has only in-frame clones and leaves some out. The table lists about 30,000 clones, roughly 89% of them singletons. The input for sequencing was peripheral blood, taken from a patient treated with proton-based radiotherapy. These receptors originate from a woman aged 60-75 years with cholangiocarcinoma. Some clones in this sample may be carry-over from other donors' samples.

This clone occurred once. The V and J genes are TRBV18 and TRBJ2-3; D unclear. The length of the CDR3 is 15 residues. Germline lookup yields CDR1 KGHSH and CDR2 LQKENI. V lost 3 bases to trimming and J lost 5 bases, with 15 bases between them. CDR3 DNA: TGTGCCAGCTCACCTCGGACCCTCATGGGAGATACGCAGTATTTT. It specifies CASSPRTLMGDTQYF.

The chain links TRBV10-2 to TRBJ2-1; 7 nucleotides line up with TRBD2. Germline V gene sequence: CDR1 WSHSY, CDR2 SAAADI. Trimming cost V 11 bases and J 6 bases; bases outside gene matches: 10. This CDR3 is built from 13 residues. CDR3 sequence: CASSRGVGNEQFF. As DNA, the CDR3 is TGCGCCTCCTCCCGGGGGGTCGGCAATGAGCAGTTCTTC.

The chain couples TRBV7-3 to TRBJ1-1; D ambiguous. The germline V and J ends were trimmed by 2 bases and 1 base, with 5 bases remaining between them. The CDR3 loop spans 13 amino acids. Germline assignment: CDR1 SGHTA and CDR2 FQGTGA. CDR3 nucleotide sequence: TGTGCCAGCAGCTTATCTAAGAACACTGAAGCTTTCTTT. Protein: CASSLSKNTEAFF.

The chain couples TRBV6-5 to TRBJ2-1, with 10 bases lining up with TRBD2. Trimming cost V 7 bases and J 5 bases; bases outside gene matches: 5. In germline, CDR1 is MNHEY, CDR2 SVGAGI. The CDR3 is 14 amino acids. CDR3 sequence: CASTLSGRNNEQFF. Here the CDR3 DNA reads TGTGCCAGCACCCTTAGCGGGAGGAACAATGAGCAGTTCTTC.

This clone was picked up a small number of times. The rearrangement uses TRBV2 and TRBJ2-7; D may be TRBD1 (6 bases). The CDR3 loop spans 13 amino acids. V shed 9 bases and J shed 6 bases, with 18 bases lying between them. The germline gives CDR1 SNHLY, CDR2 FYNNEI. Here the CDR3 DNA reads TGTGCCAGTTACAGGGAGATCGCCCTCGAGCAGTACTTC. Translation: CASYREIALEQYF.